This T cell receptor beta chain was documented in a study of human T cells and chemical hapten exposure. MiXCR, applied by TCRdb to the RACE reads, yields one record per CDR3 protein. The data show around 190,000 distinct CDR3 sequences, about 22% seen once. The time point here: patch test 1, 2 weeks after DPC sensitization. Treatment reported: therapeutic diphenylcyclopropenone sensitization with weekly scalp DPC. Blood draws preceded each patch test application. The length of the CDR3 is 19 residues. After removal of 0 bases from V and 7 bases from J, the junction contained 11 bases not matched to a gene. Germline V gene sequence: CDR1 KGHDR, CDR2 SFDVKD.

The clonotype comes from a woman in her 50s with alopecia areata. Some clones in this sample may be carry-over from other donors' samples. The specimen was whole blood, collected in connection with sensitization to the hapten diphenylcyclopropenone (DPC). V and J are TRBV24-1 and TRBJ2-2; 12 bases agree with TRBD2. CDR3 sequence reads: CATSDLPSAGTSGLGELFF. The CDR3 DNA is TGTGCCACCAGTGATTTGCCCTCCGCCGGGACTAGCGGGCTCGGGGAGCTGTTTTTT.